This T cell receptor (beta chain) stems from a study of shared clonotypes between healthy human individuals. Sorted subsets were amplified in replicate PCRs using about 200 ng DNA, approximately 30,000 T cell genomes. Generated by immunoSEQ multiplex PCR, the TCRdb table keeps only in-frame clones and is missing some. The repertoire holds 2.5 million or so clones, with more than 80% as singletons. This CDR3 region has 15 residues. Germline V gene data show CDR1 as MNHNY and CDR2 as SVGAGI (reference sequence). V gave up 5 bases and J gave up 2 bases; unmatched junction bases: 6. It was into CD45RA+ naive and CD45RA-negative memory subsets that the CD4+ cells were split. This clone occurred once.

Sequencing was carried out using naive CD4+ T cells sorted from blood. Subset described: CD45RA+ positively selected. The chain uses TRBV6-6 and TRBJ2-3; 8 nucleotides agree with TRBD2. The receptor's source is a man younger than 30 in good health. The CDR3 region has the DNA TGTGCCAGCAGTATTGGCGGGGGGTCCACAGATACGCAGTATTTT. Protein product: CASSIGGGSTDTQYF.